The clone carrying this T cell receptor beta chain was seen at least ten times. Its antigen is not identified. This sample stems from a study of Graves' ophthalmopathy and Graves' hyperthyroidism. The overall study: Peripheral blood was collected at initial diagnosis, before any treatment.

Germline CDR1 is LGHNT and CDR2 is FRNRAP. Trimming took 2 bases from V and 4 from J; bases not matched to a gene: 9. The CDR3 extends over 17 amino acids. The PBMCs were taken from approximately 11 ml of fresh peripheral blood. Broader study findings: In blood appeared most of the expanded thyroid clonotypes whose frequency exceeded 0.001. Ophthalmopathy progression predictions by the model showed 72.22% specificity and roughly 71% sensitivity.

Transcripts of RNA were the source for amplifying TCR beta CDR3 regions. HTBI primers were used in a first-round RT-PCR, which preceded a second-round multiplex PCR. TCRdb redid the calling of the multiplex PCR reads with MiXCR, one entry per CDR3 protein. The sample records hundreds of thousands of distinct CDR3 sequences, about a fifth being singletons. The rearrangement links TRBV12-5 to TRBJ1-5; 9 bases align to TRBD1. The sample was peripheral blood. This TCR was sampled from a woman between 18 and 29 years old with stable Graves' hyperthyroidism. Some clones in this sample may be carry-over from other donors' samples. CDR3 coding DNA: TGTGCTAGTGGTTTGAACGGGGACAGGGAAGGGAATCAGCCCCAGCATTTT. It encodes CASGLNGDREGNQPQHF.